Presented here are 6 T cell receptor beta chains from one specimen sequenced in a study of blood T cell repertoires in COVID-19. Some clones are missing from TCRdb's copy, which holds only in-frame ones; the method was immunoSEQ multiplex PCR. The sample has 150,000 to 200,000 clones, roughly 81% seen once; the top ten hold around 12%. The sequenced sample consisted of peripheral blood. These receptors were collected from a woman of 80 years or more with COVID-19, enrolled during active disease.

This clone appeared a few times. This same CDR3 is encoded by further DNA sequences in the sample. The chain combines TRBV7-2 with TRBJ1-1; TRBD1 matches 7 bases. V lost 1 base to trimming and J lost 4 bases; unmatched junction nucleotides: 3. This CDR3 region has 14 residues. The germline gives CDR1 SGHTA, CDR2 FQGNSA. The CDR3 nucleotides are TGTGCCAGCAGCTTAGGGGCAGGGGGCACTGAAGCTTTCTTT. Amino acids: CASSLGAGGTEAFF.

This clone was picked up one time. CDR3 in amino acids: CASSPLRAGRTLHF. CDR3 nucleotides: TGTGCCAGCAGCCCCCTTCGGGCGGGAAGGACCCTCCACTTT. The chain combines TRBV27 with TRBJ1-6; D gene uncertain. The germline V and J ends were trimmed by 6 bases and 14 bases, with 20 bases remaining between them. This CDR3 contains 14 residues. From germline, CDR1 is MNHEY and CDR2 SMNVEV (reference sequence).

The chain couples TRBV18 to TRBJ1-2; 8 bases line up with TRBD1. In germline, CDR1 is KGHSH, CDR2 LQKENI. J lost 4 bases, V lost 3 bases, and 10 bases had no gene match. The CDR3 runs 16 residues. CDR3 in amino acids: CASSPLGQGAGYGYTF. The CDR3 DNA is TGTGCCAGCTCACCGTTGGGGCAGGGGGCTGGCTATGGCTACACCTTC. Full variable domain (remainder filled in from reference TRBV18 and TRBJ1-2): NAGVMQNPRHLVRRRGQEARLRCSPMKGHSHVYWYRQLPEEGLKFMVYLQKENIIDESGMPKERFSAEFPKEGPSILRIQQVVRGDSAAYFCASSPLGQGAGYGYTFGSGTRLTVV.

J is TRBJ2-7 and V is TRBV4-3; D possibly corresponds to TRBD2 (5 bases). The germline V and J ends were trimmed by 1 base and 1 base, with 14 bases remaining between them. The CDR3 is made up of 16 amino acids. Germline CDR1 is LGHNA and CDR2 is YSLEER. Written as DNA, the CDR3 is TGCGCCAGCAGCCAAGTTCATGCTAGCCTATCCTACGAGCAGTACTTC. Translated: CASSQVHASLSYEQYF.

Only a few counts were recorded for this clone. Here the CDR3 reads CASSLAVAGDTDTQYF. CDR3 DNA: TGTGCCAGCAGTTTAGCGGTAGCGGGGGACACAGATACGCAGTATTTT. The gene calls are TRBV28 and TRBJ2-3; 9 bases match TRBD2. Per the germline V gene, CDR1 is MDHEN and CDR2 is SYDVKM. V lost 2 bases, J lost 2 bases, and 5 bases stayed unmatched. This CDR3 spans 16 amino acids.

The chain is built from TRBV6-2 or TRBV6-3 and TRBJ2-5; 7 positions match TRBD2. CDR3 length equals 16 residues. Trimming at V came to 0 bases and at J to 5 bases, leaving 9 bases not matched to a gene. Germline V lookup: CDR1 MNHEY, CDR2 SVGEGT. Here the CDR3 reads CASSYSVEGGHETQYF. CDR3 nucleotide sequence: TGTGCCAGCAGTTACTCCGTAGAGGGAGGGCACGAGACCCAGTACTTC.